This T cell receptor beta chain was recovered during a study of cytomegalovirus exposure and HLA in healthy donors. Overall study findings and caveats: For cytomegalovirus status, the classifier reportedly gave diagnoses with high specificity and sensitivity.

Regarding this clone: The antigen remains unidentified.

Use of 60 Vbeta and 13 Jbeta primers characterized the PCR. Measured with immunoSEQ multiplex PCR; TCRdb has only the in-frame clones, and not every one. The sample lists 90,000 to 120,000 clones; about 80% were seen once. The receptor was isolated from a female donor in good health and CMV-seropositive. The sample was PBMCs.

CDR3 protein: CASRIQGSNQPQHF. The CDR3 DNA reads as TGTGCCAGTAGGATACAGGGGAGCAATCAGCCCCAGCATTTT. The chain couples TRBV19 to TRBJ1-5, with 7 bases fitting TRBD1. Trimming at V came to 6 bases and at J to 1 base, leaving 3 bases not matched to a gene. The CDR3 covers 14 residues. CDR1 is LNHDA, CDR2 SQIVND, per germline (reference sequence).